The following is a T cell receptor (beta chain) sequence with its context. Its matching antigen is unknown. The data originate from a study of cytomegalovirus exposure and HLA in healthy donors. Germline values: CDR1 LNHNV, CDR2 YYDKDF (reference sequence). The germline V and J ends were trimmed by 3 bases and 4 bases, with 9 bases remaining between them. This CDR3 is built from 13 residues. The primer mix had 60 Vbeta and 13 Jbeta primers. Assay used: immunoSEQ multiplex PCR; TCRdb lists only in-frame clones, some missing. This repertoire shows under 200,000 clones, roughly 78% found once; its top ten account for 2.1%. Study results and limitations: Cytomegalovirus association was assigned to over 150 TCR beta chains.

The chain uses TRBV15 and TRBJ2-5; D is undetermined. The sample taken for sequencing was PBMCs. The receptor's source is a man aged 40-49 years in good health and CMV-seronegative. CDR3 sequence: CATSSRRRETQYF. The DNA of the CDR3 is TGTGCCACCAGCAGTAGAAGGAGAGAGACCCAGTACTTC. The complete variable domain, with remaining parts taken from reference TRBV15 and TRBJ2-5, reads DAMVIQNPRYQVTQFGKPVTLSCSQTLNHNVMYWYQQKSSQAPKLLFHYYDKDFNNEADTPDNFQSRRPNTSFCFLDIRSPGLGDTAMYLCATSSRRRETQYFGPGTRLLVL.